This T cell receptor beta chain was captured in a study of PD-1 blockade in classical Hodgkin lymphoma. This clone is large (0.1 to 1%) by share. The same CDR3 arises from other DNA sequences in this sample as well. In every patient, relapse followed autologous stem cell transplantation, while exposure to brentuximab vedotin differed. By magnetic negative selection, CD8+ T cells were isolated from the thawed PBMCs. Clones were read by immunoSEQ multiplex PCR, and TCRdb kept only the in-frame ones, dropping some. The sample shows 10,000 to 15,000 clones, approximately 79% of them seen only once. The sequencing used CD8+ T cells from blood, collected at baseline. The clonotype was recovered from a human donor with classical Hodgkin lymphoma.

CDR3 region: CASSVGGDYGYTF. As DNA, the CDR3 is TGTGCCAGCAGCGTAGGGGGTGACTATGGCTACACCTTC. V and J are TRBV9 and TRBJ1-2, with D hard to call. There are 13 residues in the CDR3. CDR1 SGDLS and CDR2 YYNGEE come from the germline V gene. Trimming left V 0 bases short and J 3 bases short, with 6 bases between.